This passage covers 3 T cell receptor beta chains from one sample sequenced in a study of CD8 T cells in Susac syndrome. RNA was extracted with the RNeasy kit, and a quantity of roughly 0.5 to 1 ug was reverse transcribed using random hexamers. In TCRdb, the immunoSEQ multiplex PCR reads were re-called with MiXCR into one record per CDR3 protein. The repertoire holds 110,000 or so distinct CDR3 sequences, with roughly 93% as singletons. The sequenced sample consisted of CD4+ T cells from PBMCs. The receptor set was obtained from a human donor with multiple sclerosis.

This chain links TRBV19 with TRBJ2-7, with 9 bases that match TRBD1. The CDR3 totals 14 residues. Germline CDR1 and CDR2: LNHDA and SQIVND (reference sequence). V lost 4 bases to trimming and J lost 2 bases; unmatched junction nucleotides: 3. The DNA of the CDR3 is TGTGCCAGTAGTAGCACAGGGGGCCCCTACGAGCAGTACTTC. Translated: CASSSTGGPYEQYF.

This chain joins TRBV3-1 and TRBJ2-3; D may be TRBD1 (6 bases). The V gene lost 0 bases and the J gene lost 2 bases, with 21 bases spanning the gap. This CDR3 spans 19 amino acids. Germline V gene sequence: CDR1 LGHDT, CDR2 YNNKEL (reference sequence). The CDR3 region is CASSQEPEQGTGNTDTQYF. CDR3 sequence (DNA): TGTGCCAGCAGCCAAGAGCCCGAACAGGGAACGGGGAACACAGATACGCAGTATTTT.

This clonotype was detected only once. This sequence joins TRBV27 and TRBJ1-2, with D hard to call. CDR1 is MNHEY, CDR2 SMNVEV, per germline (reference sequence). V lost 3 bases, J lost 7 bases, and 15 bases lay in between. The CDR3 consists of 14 residues. The CDR3 here is CASSFLSQRGGYTF. The DNA for the CDR3 is TGTGCCAGCAGTTTTTTATCCCAGAGAGGTGGCTACACCTTC.